The T cell receptor (beta chain) described here comes from a study of T cell responses to AZD1222 COVID-19 vaccine. Points from the study as a whole: Reportedly, nearly half the spike-specific TCRs target unmutated variant regions.

J gave up 7 bases and V 8 bases, and 9 bases lay outside the gene matches. CDR1 and CDR2 from the germline V gene are SNHLY and FYNNEI. The CDR3 is made up of 14 amino acids. Method: immunoSEQ multiplex PCR; TCRdb's copy keeps in-frame clones and lacks some. Here the sample spans about 45,000 clones, roughly 90% being singletons. About this clone: Its matching antigen is unknown.

The sequencing used peripheral blood, collected 28 days after the second AZD1222 dose. This TCR came from an adult who received the AZD1222 COVID-19 vaccine. The rearrangement links TRBV2 to TRBJ2-2; TRBD2 matches at 8 bases. The chain's CDR3 is CASGVERGIGELFF. For the CDR3, the DNA is TGTGCCAGCGGGGTAGAGCGGGGGATCGGGGAGCTGTTTTTT.